Listed here are 11 T cell receptor beta chains from one sample, sequenced in a study of blood T cell repertoires in COVID-19. The repertoire was sequenced with immunoSEQ multiplex PCR; TCRdb's copy has only in-frame clones and lacks some. The sample records about 210,000 clones, 80% to 90% being singletons. Material: peripheral blood. All receptors derive from a man aged 50 or older with active or convalescent COVID-19.

The V gene is TRBV5-3, the J gene TRBJ2-1; 8 nucleotides align to TRBD2. TRBV5-3 has ORF status, its function being uncertain. V was pared by 4 bases and J by 3 bases, with 6 bases of the junction left unmatched. The CDR3 covers 15 residues. CDR3 DNA sequence: TGTGCCAGAAGCCTACTAGCGGAAAACTACAATGAGCAGTTCTTC. Protein sequence: CARSLLAENYNEQFF.

The rearrangement uses TRBV6-5 and TRBJ1-3; no clear D. The CDR3 is 15 amino acids. V was shortened by 2 bases and J by 4 bases, with 12 bases between the two germline ends. Germline CDR1 and CDR2: MNHEY and SVGAGI. The CDR3 loop is CASSYPSMSGNTIYF. The CDR3 DNA reads TGTGCCAGCAGTTACCCCTCCATGAGCGGAAACACCATATATTTT.

The rearrangement uses TRBV28 and TRBJ1-1; tentatively, D is TRBD1 (6 bases). V lost 1 base to trimming and J lost 6 bases, with 12 bases between them. Germline-derived CDR1 and CDR2 are MDHEN and SYDVKM. The CDR3 is made up of 14 amino acids. The DNA of the CDR3 is TGTGCCAGCAGTTTATATCCAGGGGCCGCTGAAGCTTTCTTT. This codes for CASSLYPGAAEAFF.

This clone was found a few times. V and J are TRBV6-1 and TRBJ1-1; no definite D call. Germline V gene sequence: CDR1 MNHNS, CDR2 SASEGT. The CDR3 is 13 amino acids. V was cut by 2 bases and J by 3 bases, with 7 bases left in between. DNA for the CDR3: TGTGCCAGCAGTGAACAGGTCCACACTGAAGCTTTCTTT. Translating it yields CASSEQVHTEAFF.

This clone was observed a single time. This chain connects TRBV5-1 to TRBJ2-4; 7 bases line up with TRBD1. The CDR3 totals 16 residues. Looked up from germline, CDR1 is SGHRS and CDR2 is YFSETQ. The trim removed 7 bases at V and 0 bases at J, leaving 10 bases unmatched. CDR3 nucleotide sequence: TGCGCCAGCCGCCAGGGGGAAACAGTAGCCAAAAACATTCAGTACTTC. It is translated as CASRQGETVAKNIQYF.

This clone was found once. V and J are TRBV19 and TRBJ1-1; 11 bases are a match to TRBD1. J lost 3 bases, V lost 6 bases, and 0 bases had no gene match. The CDR3 contains 13 residues. Germline CDR1 is LNHDA and CDR2 is SQIVND (reference sequence). The CDR3 loop is CASRGQGDTEAFF. Written as DNA, the CDR3 is TGTGCCAGTAGGGGACAGGGGGACACTGAAGCTTTCTTT.

The V and J genes are TRBV27 and TRBJ1-6; TRBD1 matches at 9 bases. The CDR3 totals 18 residues. Germline values: CDR1 MNHEY, CDR2 SMNVEV (reference sequence). Trimming removed 3 bases from V and 9 bases from J; junction bases left unmatched: 15. CDR3 nucleotides: TGTGCCAGCAGTTTGGTCCCCGCGGGGACAGGGCTGGGTTCACCCCTCCACTTT. Translation: CASSLVPAGTGLGSPLHF.

Only one count was recorded for this clone. The chain has TRBV11-2 and TRBJ2-1; D is unresolved. CDR1 is SGHAT and CDR2 is FQNNGV in the germline V gene. The CDR3 is 16 residues long. Trimming left V 5 bases short and J 0 bases short, with 14 bases between. The CDR3 DNA reads TGTGCCAGCAGCCCCTACCCGAGGAACTCCTACAATGAGCAGTTCTTC. It translates to CASSPYPRNSYNEQFF.

V usage is TRBV7-2 and J usage is TRBJ1-2; TRBD1 matches 9 bases. This CDR3 contains 16 residues. With 5 bases clipped from V and 7 bases from J, the junction kept 14 bases outside the gene matches. The germline CDR1 and CDR2 sequences are SGHTA and FQGNSA. As DNA, the CDR3 is TGTGCCAGCAGCCCCTCCGGGACAGGGATGATTGGTGGCTACACCTTC. Protein product: CASSPSGTGMIGGYTF.

V usage is TRBV28 and J usage is TRBJ2-3; 8 bases agree with TRBD2. This CDR3 spans 14 amino acids. Germline V gene lookup returns CDR1 MDHEN and CDR2 SYDVKM. Germline trimming cut 6 bases from V and 6 bases from J; bases unmatched to any gene: 8. For the CDR3, the DNA is TGTGCCAGCAGACTAGCGGCTCGCAGGGATACGCAGTATTTT. Its protein is CASRLAARRDTQYF.

This rearrangement joins TRBV2 to TRBJ1-4; 7 positions agree with TRBD1. The ends lost 6 bases at V and 5 bases at J; junction bases unmatched: 9. The CDR3 extends over 15 amino acids. Germline V gives CDR1 SNHLY, CDR2 FYNNEI. CDR3 DNA sequence: TGTGCCAGCAGGTCTACAGGGGTGGGGAATGAAAAACTGTTTTTT. The encoded protein is CASRSTGVGNEKLFF.